One and the same sample provided the 9 T cell receptor beta chains below, sequenced in a study of cytomegalovirus exposure and HLA in healthy donors (dated by TCRdb to the late 2010s). The library was made by the immunoSEQ multiplex PCR assay. For the multiplex PCR, a mixture combining 60 forward primers for TCR Vbeta segments and 13 reverse primers for TCR Jbeta segments was used. TCRdb's version of the immuneACCESS table is confined to in-frame rearrangements and falls short of the full clone set. An unresolved V gene accounts for under half of the shortfall where checked; the remainder is of unknown origin. Here the sample has 150,000 to 200,000 clones; 80% to 90% occur a single time. Roughly 10% of the sample is held by the ten biggest clonotypes. The sequencing input was PBMCs. These receptor sequences come from a man aged 18-30 years in good health and CMV-seropositive.

The rearrangement links TRBV2 to TRBJ2-3; no clear D gene. V dropped 6 bases and J dropped 3 bases, with 19 bases sitting between them. The CDR3 loop spans 16 amino acids. Germline V gene data show CDR1 as SNHLY and CDR2 as FYNNEI. The CDR3: CASSPPGLRWTDTQYF. CDR3 nucleotide sequence: TGTGCCAGCAGCCCTCCAGGCCTACGTTGGACAGATACGCAGTATTTT.

The chain carries TRBV18 and TRBJ2-5; 9 nucleotides line up with TRBD2. Germline loops: CDR1 KGHSH, CDR2 LQKENI. V shed 2 bases and J 2 bases; nucleotides not matched to a gene: 6. The CDR3 is 16 residues long. The CDR3 sequence is CASSPIEAGGQETQYF. As DNA, the CDR3 is TGTGCCAGCTCACCAATTGAAGCGGGGGGTCAAGAGACCCAGTACTTC.

The chain uses TRBV15 and TRBJ1-2; 7 bases align to TRBD1. The CDR3 runs 13 residues. Germline lookup yields CDR1 LNHNV and CDR2 YYDKDF (reference sequence). The V gene end was trimmed by 3 bases and the J gene end by 3 bases; junction bases not matched to a gene: 1. CDR3 in DNA: TGTGCCACCAGCAGTACAGGGGACTATGGCTACACCTTC. Encoded protein: CATSSTGDYGYTF.

The chain combines TRBV5-4 with TRBJ2-2, with 12 bases fitting TRBD2. Germline V gene sequence: CDR1 SGHNT, CDR2 YYREEE (reference sequence). After removal of 1 base from V and 5 bases from J, the junction contained 6 bases not matched to a gene. The CDR3 is 17 residues long. The CDR3 protein is CASSLPSGGARTGELFF. The CDR3 DNA sequence: TGTGCCAGCAGCTTGCCTAGCGGGGGGGCCAGGACCGGGGAGCTGTTTTTT. Full variable domain (missing parts from reference TRBV5-4 and TRBJ2-2): ETGVTQSPTHLIKTRGQQVTLRCSSQSGHNTVSWYQQALGQGPQFIFQYYREEENGRGNFPPRFSGLQFPNYSSELNVNALELDDSALYLCASSLPSGGARTGELFFGEGSRLTVL.

The genes are TRBV10-1 and TRBJ2-3, with 13 bases that match TRBD2. Germline V gives CDR1 WNHNN, CDR2 SYGVQD (reference sequence). V gave up 4 bases and J gave up 2 bases; unmatched junction bases: 12. The CDR3 consists of 19 residues. In DNA, the CDR3 is TGCGCCAGCAGTGCGACTAGCGGGGGGCCTTCAAGGTCCACAGATACGCAGTATTTT. Protein sequence: CASSATSGGPSRSTDTQYF.

This chain joins TRBV4-2 and TRBJ2-5; D possibly corresponds to TRBD1 (6 bases). The CDR3 runs 15 residues. CDR1 and CDR2 (germline): LGHNA, YNFKEQ. Trimming stripped 0 bases from V and 5 bases from J, with 13 bases between. The CDR3 region is CASSQDGYTGETQYF. CDR3 nucleotides: TGTGCCAGCAGCCAAGATGGTTATACAGGGGAGACCCAGTACTTC.

The V gene is TRBV29-1, the J gene TRBJ2-5, with D perhaps TRBD2 (5 bases). The J call may be faulty, since TRBJ2-7 better matches the DNA end. Looked up from germline, CDR1 is SQVTM and CDR2 is ANQGSEA. The CDR3 contains 11 residues. The CDR3 is CSVRENYEQYF. The CDR3 nucleotides are TGCAGCGTGAGGGAGAACTACGAGCAGTACTTC.

This rearrangement joins TRBV19 to TRBJ1-5; the D gene is possibly TRBD1 (5 bases). V was trimmed by 8 bases and J by 0 bases, leaving 14 bases between them. The CDR3 is 15 residues long. Germline V gives CDR1 LNHDA, CDR2 SQIVND (reference sequence). CDR3 sequence (DNA): TGTGCCAGTCTCCCCGGGGGGTATAGCAATCAGCCCCAGCATTTT. This translates into CASLPGGYSNQPQHF. Together with reference TRBV19 and TRBJ1-5, the CDR3 gives the full variable domain: DGGITQSPKYLFRKEGQNVTLSCEQNLNHDAMYWYRQDPGQGLRLIYYSQIVNDFQKGDIAEGYSVSREKKESFPLTVTSAQKNPTAFYLCASLPGGYSNQPQHFGDGTRLSIL.

The V and J genes are TRBV11-3 and TRBJ2-5; 13 nucleotides line up with TRBD2. Unmatched junction bases numbered 5, after V lost 5 bases and J lost 5 bases. CDR1 is SGHNT, CDR2 YENEEA, per germline. The CDR3 is made up of 15 amino acids. CDR3 loop: CASSPGTSGVETQYF. The DNA of the CDR3 is TGTGCCAGCAGCCCGGGGACTAGCGGGGTGGAGACCCAGTACTTC.